The 16 T cell receptor beta chains below come from one sample, sequenced in a study of CD8 T cells in Susac syndrome. RNA, at about 0.5 to 1 ug, was reverse transcribed with random hexamers. One entry per CDR3 protein, called by TCRdb with MiXCR from the immunoSEQ multiplex PCR reads. The data contain approximately 190,000 distinct CDR3 sequences, roughly 92% of them seen just once; the ten biggest clones take up 0.09% to 0.12%. Sequencing was carried out using CD4+ T cells from PBMCs. The receptor source for this set is a human donor in good health.

The chain recombines TRBV7-9 with TRBJ1-2; D gene unclear. The CDR3 spans 12 residues. Trimming stripped 3 bases from V and 8 bases from J, with 10 bases between. CDR1 and CDR2 from the germline V gene are SEHNR and FQNEAQ (reference sequence). The CDR3 DNA is TGTGCCAGCAGCTTGAGCCAAGGCGGCTACACCTTC. Its protein is CASSLSQGGYTF.

This rearrangement joins TRBV5-4 to TRBJ2-7, with 9 nucleotides matching TRBD1. The V segment lost 4 bases and the J segment 5 bases; nucleotides outside the gene matches: 7. Germline values: CDR1 SGHNT, CDR2 YYREEE (reference sequence). This CDR3 is 14 amino acids long. CDR3: CASSRDRARDEQYF. CDR3 bases: TGTGCCAGCAGCAGGGACAGGGCCAGAGACGAGCAGTACTTC.

In this sample, this clonotype turned up once. The chain joins TRBV4-1 to TRBJ1-2, with D possibly matching TRBD1 (6 bases). The germline V and J ends were trimmed by 5 bases and 4 bases, with 17 bases remaining between them. Looked up from germline, CDR1 is MGHRA and CDR2 is YSYEKL. CDR3 length: 15 residues. CDR3 coding DNA: TGCGCCAGCAGCTACGAGGGGGGAGATAGCTATGGCTACACCTTC. Translation: CASSYEGGDSYGYTF.

The V and J genes are TRBV28 and TRBJ1-2; 10 bases line up with TRBD1. The CDR3 consists of 13 residues. V gave up 8 bases and J gave up 4 bases; unmatched junction bases: 4. Germline-derived CDR1 and CDR2 are MDHEN and SYDVKM. The CDR3 loop is CASGTGDRYGYTF. The CDR3 DNA sequence: TGTGCCAGCGGGACAGGGGATCGCTATGGCTACACCTTC.

V and J are TRBV29-1 and TRBJ1-5; 8 bases are a match to TRBD1. The CDR3 contains 12 residues. The ends lost 6 bases at V and 11 bases at J; junction bases unmatched: 9. Germline assignment: CDR1 SQVTM and CDR2 ANQGSEA. The CDR3 spells CSVDRGDGSQHF. Written as DNA, the CDR3 is TGCAGCGTCGACAGGGGCGATGGGTCCCAGCATTTT.

This chain uses TRBV24-1 with TRBJ2-5, with a weak D call TRBD2 (5 bases). Per germline, CDR1 KGHDR and CDR2 SFDVKD. V gave up 3 bases and J gave up 0 bases, with 7 bases separating them. The CDR3 has 14 residues. The CDR3 sequence: CATSDTRYQETQYF. CDR3 sequence (DNA): TGTGCCACCAGTGATACTAGGTACCAAGAGACCCAGTACTTC.

V gene TRBV27 combines with J gene TRBJ2-7; a weak D match, TRBD1 (6 bases). The CDR3 has 15 residues. In germline, CDR1 is MNHEY, CDR2 SMNVEV (reference sequence). V shed 8 bases and J shed 9 bases, with 26 bases lying between them. Here the CDR3 DNA reads TGTGCCAGCGGCCCCAGGAGGACAGTATCCTTTCGGCAGTACTTC. Translating it yields CASGPRRTVSFRQYF.

The V call is TRBV24-1, the J call TRBJ1-2; D is unclear. The germline CDR1 and CDR2 sequences are KGHDR and SFDVKD. CDR3 length: 14 amino acids. Trimming took 2 bases from V and 4 from J, leaving 10 bases between them. The CDR3: CATSDSGSFYGYTF. The CDR3 nucleotides are TGTGCCACCAGTGATTCTGGCAGCTTCTATGGCTACACCTTC.

The chain recombines TRBV19 with TRBJ1-5; unclear D gene. V was cut by 5 bases and J by 0 bases, with 11 bases left in between. Germline-derived CDR1 and CDR2 are LNHDA and SQIVND (reference sequence). The CDR3 loop spans 15 amino acids. The CDR3, as DNA: TGTGCCAGTAGTGTAGTTCAGGATAGCAATCAGCCCCAGCATTTT. Residues: CASSVVQDSNQPQHF.

The rearrangement joins TRBV29-1 to TRBJ2-1; 14 bases agree with TRBD2. V shed 4 bases and J 5 bases; nucleotides not matched to a gene: 1. The CDR3 is made up of 14 amino acids. Germline-derived CDR1 and CDR2 are SQVTM and ANQGSEA. The CDR3 spells CSVGTSGGNNEQFF. In DNA form, the CDR3 reads TGCAGCGTTGGGACTAGCGGGGGGAACAATGAGCAGTTCTTC.

The chain couples TRBV27 to TRBJ1-6, with D tentatively TRBD1 (6 bases). The CDR3 is made up of 13 amino acids. Trimming removed 3 bases at V and 11 bases at J, with 11 bases between. Germline assignment: CDR1 MNHEY and CDR2 SMNVEV (reference sequence). CDR3 in amino acids: CASSFQGRTPLHF. CDR3 coding DNA: TGTGCCAGCAGTTTTCAGGGGCGGACACCCCTCCACTTT.

The rearrangement uses TRBV27 and TRBJ2-5; D ambiguous. CDR3 length equals 13 residues. The germline gives CDR1 MNHEY, CDR2 SMNVEV (reference sequence). V was shortened by 5 bases and J by 5 bases, with 12 bases between the two germline ends. The CDR3 nucleotides are TGTGCCAGCAGTATAGGGTTCTATGAGACCCAGTACTTC. Translated, it gives CASSIGFYETQYF.

This sequence joins TRBV28 and TRBJ2-1; the match to TRBD2 covers 7 bases. With V trimmed by 8 bases and J by 5 bases, 9 bases remained unmatched. CDR1 is MDHEN, CDR2 SYDVKM, per germline. The CDR3 extends over 14 amino acids. CDR3 in amino acids: CASEVGLGNNEQFF. The CDR3 nucleotides read TGTGCCAGCGAGGTTGGACTAGGAAACAATGAGCAGTTCTTC.

V and J are TRBV20-1 and TRBJ2-3, with 14 positions matching TRBD2. The germline V gene has CDR1 DFQATT and CDR2 SNEGSKA (reference sequence). The V gene end was trimmed by 5 bases and the J gene end by 9 bases; junction bases not matched to a gene: 16. The CDR3 runs 17 residues. CDR3 amino acids: CSAPHPRLAGGHGTQYF. The DNA of the CDR3 is TGCAGTGCTCCCCATCCTCGACTAGCGGGGGGGCACGGCACGCAGTATTTT.

The chain has TRBV6-5 and TRBJ2-6; 7 nucleotides line up with TRBD2. CDR3 length: 15 residues. V trimming: 5 bases; J trimming: 6 bases; junction bases outside the gene matches: 7. Germline loops: CDR1 MNHEY, CDR2 SVGAGI. CDR3 nucleotides: TGTGCCAGCAGTCGCAGGGAGGGATTGGCCAACGTCCTGACTTTC. Translation: CASSRREGLANVLTF.

The V gene is TRBV29-1, the J gene TRBJ2-2, with a possible D match to TRBD1 (6 bases). CDR1 is SQVTM and CDR2 is ANQGSEA in the germline V gene. Between the trimmed V and J ends, which lost 1 base and 3 bases, there was a span of 21 bases. The CDR3 extends over 18 amino acids. This chain's CDR3 is CSVEVGQGISFDTGELFF. In nucleotides, the CDR3 is TGCAGCGTTGAAGTAGGGCAGGGGATATCCTTTGACACCGGGGAGCTGTTTTTT.